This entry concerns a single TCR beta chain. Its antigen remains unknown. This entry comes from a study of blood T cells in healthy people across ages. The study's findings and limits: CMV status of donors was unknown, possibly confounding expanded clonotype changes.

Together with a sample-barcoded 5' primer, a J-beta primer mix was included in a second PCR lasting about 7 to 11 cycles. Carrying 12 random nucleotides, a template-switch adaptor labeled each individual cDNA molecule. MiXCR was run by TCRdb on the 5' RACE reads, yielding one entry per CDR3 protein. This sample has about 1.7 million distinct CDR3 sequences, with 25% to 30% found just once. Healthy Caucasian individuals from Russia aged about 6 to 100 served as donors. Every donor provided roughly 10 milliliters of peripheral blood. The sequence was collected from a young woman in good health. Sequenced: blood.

CDR3 coding DNA: TGTGCCACCAGTGATTGGTGGGACTCTGGGGCCAACGTCCTGACTTTC. The encoded protein is CATSDWWDSGANVLTF. V usage is TRBV24-1 and J usage is TRBJ2-6; D uncertain. The CDR3 consists of 16 residues. Germline CDR1 reads KGHDR; CDR2 reads SFDVKD. V was shortened by 2 bases and J by 0 bases, with 7 bases between the two germline ends.